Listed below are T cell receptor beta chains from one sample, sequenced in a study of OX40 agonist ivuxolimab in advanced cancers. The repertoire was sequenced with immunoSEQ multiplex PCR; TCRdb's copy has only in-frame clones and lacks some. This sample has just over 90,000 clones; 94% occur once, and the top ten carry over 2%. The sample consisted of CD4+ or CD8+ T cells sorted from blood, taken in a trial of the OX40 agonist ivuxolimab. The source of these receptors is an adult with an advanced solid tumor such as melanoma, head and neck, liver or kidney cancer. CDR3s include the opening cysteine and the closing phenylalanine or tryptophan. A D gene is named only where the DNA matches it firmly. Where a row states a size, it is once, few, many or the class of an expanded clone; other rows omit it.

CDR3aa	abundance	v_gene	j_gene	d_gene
CSAQSSWQFF	-	TRBV29-1	TRBJ2-1	-
CASSPRLNEKLFF	-	TRBV27	TRBJ1-4	-
CASSLTGENIQYF	-	TRBV5-4	TRBJ2-4	TRBD1
CASSPGQGGTEAFF	-	TRBV5-1	TRBJ1-1	TRBD1
CASSTIRGRNYGYTF	-	TRBV27	TRBJ1-2	TRBD1
CASSFPSGGVTDTQYF	-	TRBV5-6	TRBJ2-3	TRBD2
CASSWGPYAFF	-	TRBV6-6	TRBJ1-1	-
CASSQDREARGYTF	-	TRBV13	TRBJ1-2	TRBD1
CASSEVIGKLTDTQYF	-	TRBV6-1	TRBJ2-3	-
CASSLNTGGGGSNEQFF	-	TRBV7-6	TRBJ2-1	TRBD2
CASSLVWGSSTDTQYF	-	TRBV5-1	TRBJ2-3	-
CASGLVRGAANEKLFF	-	TRBV12-5	TRBJ1-4	-
CASSSRHATYEQYF	-	TRBV5-8	TRBJ2-7	-
CAWMDSYGYTF	few	TRBV30	TRBJ1-2	-
CASSGSGNTIYF	-	TRBV9	TRBJ1-3	-
CASSEGGLSGNTIYF	-	TRBV2	TRBJ1-3	-
CASSLWDRGYSPLHF	-	TRBV5-8	TRBJ1-6	TRBD1
CASSPQPYNSPLHF	-	TRBV6-6	TRBJ1-6	-
CASSQETGHGYTF	-	TRBV4-1	TRBJ1-2	-
CASSLFVGQGQEQYF	once	TRBV7-9	TRBJ2-7	-
CASSFGGYLGSYEQYF	-	TRBV7-2	TRBJ2-7	-
CASSFLHRLALPYEQYF	-	TRBV11-2	TRBJ2-7	-
CASSEAGWTDTNSPLHF	-	TRBV6-1	TRBJ1-6	-
CASGAGVIGEQFF	-	TRBV2	TRBJ2-1	-
CASSIVGSGSEQYF	-	TRBV19	TRBJ2-7	-
CASTPGQGGTEAFF	-	TRBV19	TRBJ1-1	TRBD1
CASSVGGQGLNTEAFF	-	TRBV9	TRBJ1-1	TRBD1
CASSLKTQGTKARTEAFF	-	TRBV5-4	TRBJ1-1	-
CASYLTSGNEQFF	once	TRBV18	TRBJ2-1	TRBD2
CASSESGNEQFF	-	TRBV10-2	TRBJ2-1	-
CASSQGLSRNYGYTF	few	TRBV4-1	TRBJ1-2	-
CASSLKGLVYEQYF	once	TRBV5-8	-	-
CSVSGGYTF	-	TRBV20-1	TRBJ1-2	-
CASSPSGGREQFF	-	TRBV7-3	TRBJ2-1	-
CASSHGSTGGYETQYF	-	TRBV5-8	TRBJ2-5	-
CASSPGLAGERTGELFF	-	TRBV11-2	TRBJ2-2	TRBD2
CASSLSDSSYNEQFF	-	TRBV5-1	TRBJ2-1	-
CASSFGWGNTGELFF	-	TRBV7-2	TRBJ2-2	-
CASSQGTSDHEQYF	-	TRBV4-1	TRBJ2-7	TRBD2
CASSFPRGNMNTEAFF	-	TRBV28	TRBJ1-1	TRBD1
CASSLGDEQYF	-	TRBV11-2	-	-
CASSATLAGGYNEQFF	once	TRBV7-2	TRBJ2-1	TRBD2
CASSQGEWGEQYF	-	TRBV10-1	TRBJ2-7	TRBD1
CASSFLTSGMHEQFF	-	TRBV28	TRBJ2-1	TRBD2
CASSWQGTYEQYF	-	TRBV27	-	-
CASSFRDREYSSYNSPLHF	-	TRBV5-5	TRBJ1-6	TRBD1
CATSGGAGYQETQYF	-	TRBV2	TRBJ2-5	TRBD2
CASSKDLIGTQYF	-	TRBV21-1	TRBJ2-5	-
CASSLGGSYNEQFF	-	TRBV5-8	TRBJ2-1	-
CASSGGTSFEQYF	-	TRBV7-6	TRBJ2-7	TRBD2
CASSPPGRGAYEQYF	-	TRBV7-9	TRBJ2-7	TRBD2
CASSRAPSGVYNEQFF	-	TRBV28	TRBJ2-1	TRBD2
CASSLDPSGFAYEQYF	-	TRBV11-2	TRBJ2-7	-
CSVGGGEAFF	-	TRBV29-1	TRBJ1-1	-
CASSEASWESGYEQYF	-	TRBV6-1	TRBJ2-7	-